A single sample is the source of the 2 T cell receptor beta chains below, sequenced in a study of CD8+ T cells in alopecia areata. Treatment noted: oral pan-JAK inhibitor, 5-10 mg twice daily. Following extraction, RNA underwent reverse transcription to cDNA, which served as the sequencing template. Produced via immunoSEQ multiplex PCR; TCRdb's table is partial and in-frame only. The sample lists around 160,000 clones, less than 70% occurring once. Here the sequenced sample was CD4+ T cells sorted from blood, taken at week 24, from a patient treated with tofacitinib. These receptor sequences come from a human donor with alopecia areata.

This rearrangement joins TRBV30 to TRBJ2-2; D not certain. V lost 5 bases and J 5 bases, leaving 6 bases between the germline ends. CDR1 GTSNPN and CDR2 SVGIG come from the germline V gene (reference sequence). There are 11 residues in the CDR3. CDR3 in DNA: TGTGCCTGGGCCGAAACCGGGGAGCTGTTTTTT. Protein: CAWAETGELFF.

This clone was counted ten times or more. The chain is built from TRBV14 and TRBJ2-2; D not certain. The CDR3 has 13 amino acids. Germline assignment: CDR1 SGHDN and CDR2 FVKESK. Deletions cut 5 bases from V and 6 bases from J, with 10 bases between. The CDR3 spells CASSSQRAGELFF. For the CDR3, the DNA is TGTGCCAGCAGCTCTCAAAGGGCCGGGGAGCTGTTTTTT.